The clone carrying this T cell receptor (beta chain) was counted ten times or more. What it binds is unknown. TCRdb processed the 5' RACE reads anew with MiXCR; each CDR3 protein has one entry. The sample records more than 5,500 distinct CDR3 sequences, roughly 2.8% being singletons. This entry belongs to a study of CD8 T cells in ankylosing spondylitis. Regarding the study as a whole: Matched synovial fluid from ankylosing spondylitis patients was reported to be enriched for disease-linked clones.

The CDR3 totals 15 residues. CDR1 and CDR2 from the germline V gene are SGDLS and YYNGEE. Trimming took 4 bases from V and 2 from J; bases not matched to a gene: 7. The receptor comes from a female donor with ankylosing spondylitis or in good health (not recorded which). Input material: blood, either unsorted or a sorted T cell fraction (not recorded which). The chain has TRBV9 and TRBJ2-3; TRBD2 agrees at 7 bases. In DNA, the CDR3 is TGTGCCAGCAGCCCGAGCGGGGTTAACACAGATACGCAGTATTTT. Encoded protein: CASSPSGVNTDTQYF.